This T cell receptor (beta chain) originates from a study of CD8 T cells in Susac syndrome. Germline values: CDR1 DFQATT, CDR2 SNEGSKA (reference sequence). The CDR3 contains 10 residues. The ends were cut back, 3 bases at V and 10 bases at J, with 7 bases in the middle. Random-hexamer reverse transcription was applied to about 0.45 to 1 ug RNA. The amplification used immunoSEQ multiplex PCR on TCR beta CDR3; it spanned 54 Vbeta and 13 Jbeta. TCRdb re-derived calls from the immunoSEQ multiplex PCR reads in MiXCR, one entry per CDR3 protein. The sample includes approximately 160,000 distinct CDR3 sequences, approximately 93% of them seen just once.

The clonotype comes from a human donor with multiple sclerosis. Sequenced: CD4+ T cells from PBMCs. V gene TRBV20-1 combines with J gene TRBJ2-1, with a weak D call TRBD1 (5 bases). CDR3 nucleotides: TGCAGTGCTAGCCGGACAGAGCAGTTCTTC. It codes for CSASRTEQFF.